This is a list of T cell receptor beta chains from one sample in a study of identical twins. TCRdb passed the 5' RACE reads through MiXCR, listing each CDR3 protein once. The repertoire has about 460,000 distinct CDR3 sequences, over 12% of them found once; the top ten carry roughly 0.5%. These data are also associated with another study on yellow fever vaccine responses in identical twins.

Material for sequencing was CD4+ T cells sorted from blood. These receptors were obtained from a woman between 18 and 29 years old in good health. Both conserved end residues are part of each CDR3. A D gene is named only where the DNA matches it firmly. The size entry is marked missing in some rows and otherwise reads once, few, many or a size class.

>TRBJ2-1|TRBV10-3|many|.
CAISESRGVNEQFF
TGTGCCATCAGTGAGTCCAGAGGGGTCAATGAGCAGTTCTTC
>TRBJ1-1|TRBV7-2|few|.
CASSSTGLMNTEAFF
TGTGCCAGCAGTTCTACAGGACTCATGAACACTGAAGCTTTCTTT
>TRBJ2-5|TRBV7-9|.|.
CASSFSGPTQETQYF
TGTGCCAGCAGCTTCTCTGGGCCAACCCAAGAGACCCAGTACTTC
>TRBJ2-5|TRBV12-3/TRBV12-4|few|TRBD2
CTCSLAGRSGAPSETQYF
TGTACCTGCAGTTTAGCGGGACGATCCGGGGCCCCCTCGGAGACCCAGTACTTC
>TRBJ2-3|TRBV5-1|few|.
CASSLRSDSTTDTQYF
TGCGCCAGCAGCTTGAGGTCGGACAGCACCACAGATACGCAGTATTTT
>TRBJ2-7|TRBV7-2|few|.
CASSLDPSSYEQYF
TGTGCCAGCAGCTTAGACCCCAGCTCCTACGAGCAGTACTTC
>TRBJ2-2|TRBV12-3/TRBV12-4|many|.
CASISWTILAGELFF
TGTGCCAGCATTTCTTGGACCATCTTGGCCGGGGAGCTGTTTTTT
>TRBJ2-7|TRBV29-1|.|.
CSVVPGPLSGEQYF
TGCAGCGTTGTACCCGGTCCCCTTTCTGGGGAGCAGTACTTC
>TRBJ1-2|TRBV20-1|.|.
CSARDGAEVLGYTF
TGCAGTGCTAGAGATGGGGCAGAAGTGCTGGGCTACACCTTC
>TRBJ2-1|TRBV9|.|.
CASSTGGATYNEQFF
TGTGCCAGCAGTACTGGGGGGGCAACCTACAATGAGCAGTTCTTC
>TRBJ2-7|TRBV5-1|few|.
CASSLVPGEPYEQYF
TGCGCCAGCAGCTTGGTTCCCGGGGAGCCCTACGAGCAGTACTTC
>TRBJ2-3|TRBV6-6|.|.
CASSRRHIDTQYF
TGTGCCAGCAGTCGCAGACATATCGATACGCAGTATTTT
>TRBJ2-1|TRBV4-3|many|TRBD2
CASSQDSLAGAQEQFF
TGCGCCAGCAGCCAAGATTCACTAGCGGGGGCCCAGGAGCAGTTCTTC
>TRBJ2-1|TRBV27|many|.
CASKASVLVDEQFF
TGTGCCAGCAAGGCTTCGGTTCTGGTCGATGAGCAGTTCTTC
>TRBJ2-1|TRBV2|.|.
CASSQESSYNEQFF
TGTGCCAGCAGTCAGGAAAGCTCCTACAATGAGCAGTTCTTC
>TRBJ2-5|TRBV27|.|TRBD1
CASSYLGTGERETQYF
TGTGCCAGCAGCTACTTGGGGACAGGGGAACGAGAGACCCAGTACTTC
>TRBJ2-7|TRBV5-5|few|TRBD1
CASSLSQGAPYEQYF
TGTGCCAGCAGCTTGTCCCAGGGGGCCCCCTACGAGCAGTACTTC
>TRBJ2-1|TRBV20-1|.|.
CSARDYGPEQFF
TGCAGTGCTAGAGATTATGGGCCCGAGCAGTTCTTC
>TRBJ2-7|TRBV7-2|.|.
CASSLGRRYEQYF
TGTGCCAGCAGCTTAGGACGGCGCTACGAGCAGTACTTC
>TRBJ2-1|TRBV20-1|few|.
CSATQPGKGTNEQFF
TGCAGTGCTACCCAACCGGGAAAGGGGACCAATGAGCAGTTCTTC
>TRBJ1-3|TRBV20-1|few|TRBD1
CSAREGQGGNTIYF
TGCAGTGCTCGGGAAGGACAGGGCGGAAACACCATATATTTT
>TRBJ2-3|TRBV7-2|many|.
CASSLQGTDTQYF
TGTGCTAGCAGCTTACAGGGCACAGATACGCAGTATTTT
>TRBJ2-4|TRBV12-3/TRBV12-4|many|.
CASSLELAKNIQYF
TGTGCCAGCAGTTTAGAGCTAGCCAAAAACATTCAGTACTTC
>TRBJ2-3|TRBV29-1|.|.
CSVARGSSTDTQYF
TGCAGCGTTGCTAGGGGGTCTAGCACAGATACGCAGTATTTT
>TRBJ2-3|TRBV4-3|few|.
CASSPRDPTDTQYF
TGCGCCAGCAGCCCCCGGGACCCCACAGATACGCAGTATTTT
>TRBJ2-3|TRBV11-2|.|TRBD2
CASSLDVGLVSDTQYF
TGTGCCAGCAGCTTAGATGTGGGACTAGTTTCAGATACGCAGTATTTT
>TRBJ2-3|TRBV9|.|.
CASSVGLSADTQYF
TGTGCCAGCAGCGTAGGGCTCTCGGCAGATACGCAGTATTTT
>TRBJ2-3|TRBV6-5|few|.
CASSYRESTDTQYF
TGTGCCAGCAGTTACAGGGAATCGACAGATACGCAGTATTTT
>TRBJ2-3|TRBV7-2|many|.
CASSSGTDTQYF
TGTGCCAGCAGTTCAGGCACAGATACGCAGTATTTT
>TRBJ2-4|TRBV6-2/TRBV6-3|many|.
CASSGTVAKNIQYF
TGTGCCAGCAGTGGGACCGTAGCCAAAAACATTCAGTACTTC
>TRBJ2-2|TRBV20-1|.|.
CSARDWGGAANTGELFF
TGCAGTGCTAGAGACTGGGGCGGGGCCGCGAACACCGGGGAGCTGTTTTTT
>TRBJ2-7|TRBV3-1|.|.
CASSLWRVPYEQYF
TGTGCCAGCAGCCTTTGGAGGGTTCCCTACGAGCAGTACTTC
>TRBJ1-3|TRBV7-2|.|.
CASSHGGNTIYF
TGTGCCAGCAGCCACGGTGGAAACACCATATATTTT
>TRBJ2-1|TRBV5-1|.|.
CASSLASFIGEQFF
TGCGCCAGCAGCTTGGCTAGTTTTATAGGTGAGCAGTTCTTC
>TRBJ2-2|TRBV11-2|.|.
CASSFEVTGLHTGELFF
TGTGCCAGCAGCTTTGAGGTTACGGGACTCCACACCGGGGAGCTGTTTTTT
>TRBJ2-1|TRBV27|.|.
CASSPPGTPDEQFF
TGTGCCAGCAGCCCGCCAGGGACCCCCGATGAGCAGTTCTTC
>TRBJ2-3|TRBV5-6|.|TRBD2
CASSRTLAGRTDTQYF
TGTGCCAGCAGCCGGACGCTAGCGGGACGCACAGATACGCAGTATTTT
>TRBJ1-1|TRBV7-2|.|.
CASKQPVMNTEAFF
TGTGCCAGCAAACAACCGGTGATGAACACTGAAGCTTTCTTT
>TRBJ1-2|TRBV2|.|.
CASSEEARGAPGYTF
TGTGCCAGCAGTGAAGAGGCACGAGGTGCCCCTGGCTACACCTTC
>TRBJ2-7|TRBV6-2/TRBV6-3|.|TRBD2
CASANKPGLAGKISYEQYF
TGTGCCAGTGCTAACAAGCCGGGACTAGCGGGTAAAATCTCCTACGAGCAGTACTTC
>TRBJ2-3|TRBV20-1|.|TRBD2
CSASRSGGTDTQYF
TGCAGTGCTAGTCGTAGCGGGGGCACAGATACGCAGTATTTT
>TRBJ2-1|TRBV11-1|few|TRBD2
CASSLASTGLAGLSSYNEQFF
TGTGCCAGCAGCTTAGCGTCTACGGGACTAGCGGGACTTAGCTCCTACAATGAGCAGTTCTTC
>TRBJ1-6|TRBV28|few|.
CASRGIGNSPLHF
TGTGCCAGCAGGGGGATTGGAAATTCACCCCTCCACTTT